This TCR beta chain is from a study of cytomegalovirus exposure and HLA in healthy donors. Study observations and caveats: For most TCR beta V segments, an earlier analysis put the productive rate at about 87% or about 30% of the time. Later on, an analysis showed TCR association rates differing by HLA locus, with DRB1 the most and HLA-C the fewest.

Germline V gene sequence: CDR1 LNHDA, CDR2 SQIVND (reference sequence). Trimming stripped 3 bases from V and 0 bases from J, with 7 bases between. CDR3 length: 14 amino acids. In regard to this clone: Its matching antigen is unknown.

Both 60 Vbeta primers and 13 Jbeta primers went into the PCR. The method was immunoSEQ multiplex PCR; TCRdb's version includes in-frame clones alone and lacks a portion of them. Here the sample spans fewer than 150,000 clones, about 80% being singletons. The gene calls are TRBV19 and TRBJ2-3; D remains ambiguous. The sequence came from a man aged 30 to 45 in good health and CMV-seronegative. The sequencing input was PBMCs. CDR3 sequence (DNA): TGTGCCAGTAGTATGGCAGGAAGCACAGATACGCAGTATTTT. This encodes CASSMAGSTDTQYF. Full variable domain (missing parts from reference TRBV19 and TRBJ2-3): DGGITQSPKYLFRKEGQNVTLSCEQNLNHDAMYWYRQDPGQGLRLIYYSQIVNDFQKGDIAEGYSVSREKKESFPLTVTSAQKNPTAFYLCASSMAGSTDTQYFGPGTRLTVL.